These 32 T cell receptor beta chains share one sample of origin, sequenced in a study of post-analysis software for immune sequencing data. General study findings and limits: Patients carried roughly 5 TRBV segments more frequently than controls did, and TRBV5-6, TRBV5-1 and TRBV20-1 were among them.

Their recognized antigens are unknown. The TCR beta cDNA libraries carried unique molecular identifiers. MiXCR, applied by TCRdb to the PCR reads, yields one record per CDR3 protein. The sample yields about 190,000 distinct CDR3 sequences, approximately 29% seen once. Source material: blood. Receptors were obtained from a girl younger than 18 with multiple sclerosis.

The sample holds many counts of this clonotype. This sequence joins TRBV20-1 and TRBJ2-3, with D possibly matching TRBD1 (6 bases). CDR1 and CDR2 (germline): DFQATT, SNEGSKA (reference sequence). This CDR3 spans 14 amino acids. Trimming took 1 base from V and 2 from J, leaving 10 bases between them. The CDR3 DNA follows: TGCAGTGCTAGAGCAGGGGCGACCACAGATACGCAGTATTTT. Protein sequence: CSARAGATTDTQYF.

This clonotype came up many times. As DNA, the CDR3 is TGCAGTGCTAAGAAGGGCTACTCATACAATGAGCAGTTCTTC. It specifies CSAKKGYSYNEQFF. The chain joins TRBV20-1 to TRBJ2-1; D not resolved. Germline V gene lookup returns CDR1 DFQATT and CDR2 SNEGSKA (reference sequence). The V and J ends lost 4 bases and 4 bases respectively, with 14 bases between them. The CDR3 has 14 residues.

This clonotype was observed a handful of times. The J gene is TRBJ2-5, the V gene TRBV18, with D perhaps given as TRBD1 or TRBD2 (5 bases each). CDR1 KGHSH and CDR2 LQKENI come from the germline V gene. V gave up 3 bases and J gave up 0 bases, with 8 bases separating them. The CDR3 totals 14 residues. The CDR3 DNA is TGTGCCAGCTCACCTCCGGGACACCAAGAGACCCAGTACTTC. This encodes CASSPPGHQETQYF. Using reference TRBV18 and TRBJ2-5 for the parts outside the CDR3, the full variable domain is NAGVMQNPRHLVRRRGQEARLRCSPMKGHSHVYWYRQLPEEGLKFMVYLQKENIIDESGMPKERFSAEFPKEGPSILRIQQVVRGDSAAYFCASSPPGHQETQYFGPGTRLLVL.

This clonotype occurred many times. CDR3 bases: TGTGCCAGCAGTACCCCGGACAATGAGCAGTTCTTC. Translated: CASSTPDNEQFF. The genes are TRBV6-5 and TRBJ2-1; no reliable D call. The CDR3 is made up of 12 amino acids. V was pared by 5 bases and J by 5 bases, with 7 bases between. Germline assignment: CDR1 MNHEY and CDR2 SVGAGI.

Many counts were recorded for this clonotype. This rearrangement joins TRBV20-1 to TRBJ2-1; 14 bases agree with TRBD2. Germline assignment: CDR1 DFQATT and CDR2 SNEGSKA (reference sequence). This CDR3 has 14 residues. The V gene end was trimmed by 6 bases and the J gene end by 7 bases; junction bases not matched to a gene: 5. The CDR3 sequence is CSARTSGRRNEQFF. The CDR3 nucleotides are TGCAGTGCGAGGACTAGCGGGAGGCGAAATGAGCAGTTCTTC.

This chain joins TRBV21-1 and TRBJ1-3; TRBD1, the table's D call, lacks a check against the DNA. TRBV21-1 is labeled a pseudogene. The length of the CDR3 is 15 residues. The CDR3 region has the DNA TGTGCCAGCATCCCCCGGGACAGCTCTGGAAACACCATATATTTT. Protein sequence: CASIPRDSSGNTIYF.

This clonotype has ten or more counts. The chain links TRBV7-2 to TRBJ2-7; 9 bases align to TRBD2. Losses at the gene ends were 3 bases for V and 6 bases for J; bases not matched to a gene: 6. CDR3 length equals 14 residues. The V gene's germline CDR1 is SGHTA and CDR2 FQGNSA. The DNA for the CDR3 is TGTGCCAGCAGCTTTAGCGGGAGAATCGGCGAGCAGTACTTC. Its translation: CASSFSGRIGEQYF.

To note about this clonotype: Possible read error: a much larger clone is one base away. The chain has TRBV18 and TRBJ2-7; D possibly corresponds to TRBD2 (5 bases). Germline V gene lookup returns CDR1 KGHSH and CDR2 LQKENI. The CDR3 sequence is 14 residues long. V was trimmed by 5 bases and J by 0 bases, leaving 11 bases between them. This CDR3 reads CASSSLRGSYEQYF. The CDR3, as DNA: TGTGCCAGCTCATCGCTTCGGGGCTCCTACGAGCAGTACTTC.

In this sample, this clonotype turned up many times. The chain is built from TRBV6-4 and TRBJ2-5; D remains unclear. Trimming left V 7 bases short and J 5 bases short, with 14 bases between. Germline V gives CDR1 MRHNA, CDR2 SNTAGT. The CDR3 totals 13 residues. The CDR3 nucleotides read TGTGCCAGCAAAGGGTCTCCCACGGAGACCCAGTACTTC. The encoded protein is CASKGSPTETQYF.

Only a few counts were recorded for this clonotype. The chain has TRBV7-6 and TRBJ2-1, with D perhaps matching TRBD2 (5 bases). This CDR3 is built from 17 residues. The germline V and J ends were trimmed by 6 bases and 0 bases, with 18 bases remaining between them. The germline gives CDR1 SGHVS, CDR2 FNYEAQ. Here the CDR3 DNA reads TGTGCCAGCAGTTCCCTGGGATCGGGGATCTCCTACAATGAGCAGTTCTTC. Translated: CASSSLGSGISYNEQFF.

This clonotype was seen just once. This could be a read error, since a much larger clone is one nucleotide away. The conserved closing phenylalanine or tryptophan is absent in this CDR3, likely reflecting a read error. V and J are TRBV4-1 and TRBJ1-6; D is unresolved. There are 12 residues in the CDR3. CDR1 is MGHRA, CDR2 YSYEKL, per germline. Trimming took off 10 bases at V and 3 bases at J, with 7 bases between the two ends. DNA of the CDR3: TGCGCCACCCGTAACTATAATTCACCCCTCCACCTT. It is translated as CATRNYNSPLHL.

This clonotype has ten or more counts. The DNA for the CDR3 is TGCAGTTTCACTGGGACCGTCAACAATGAGCAGTTCTTC. Translation: CSFTGTVNNEQFF. The chain joins TRBV20-1 to TRBJ2-1, with D perhaps being TRBD1 or TRBD2 (5 bases each). The CDR3 is 13 amino acids. The germline V and J ends were trimmed by 8 bases and 5 bases, with 16 bases remaining between them. The germline CDR1 and CDR2 sequences are DFQATT and SNEGSKA (reference sequence).

About this clonotype itself: One junction end does not reproduce the germline sequence, and a read error may be involved. Here the CDR3 reads CASTLGMNSSQPRHF. CDR3 nucleotides: TGTGCCAGCACCCTAGGGATGAATAGCAGTCAGCCCCGGCATTTT. This chain links TRBV6-6 with TRBJ1-5; D gene unclear. Germline V gene data show CDR1 as MNHNY and CDR2 as SVGAGI (reference sequence). This CDR3 has 15 residues.

This clonotype was recorded many times. The rearrangement links TRBV12-3 or TRBV12-4 to TRBJ1-2; D call uncertain. The CDR3 has 13 amino acids. The ends were cut back, 1 base at V and 6 bases at J, with 9 bases in the middle. CDR3 protein: CASSLGGRNGYTF. The CDR3 nucleotides read TGTGCCAGCAGTTTAGGGGGTAGAAATGGCTACACCTTC.

Many counts were recorded for this clonotype. The J gene is TRBJ2-1, the V gene TRBV5-1; 7 nucleotides match TRBD2. CDR1 and CDR2 from the germline V gene are SGHRS and YFSETQ. The CDR3 has 9 amino acids. The V gene end was trimmed by 6 bases and the J gene end by 12 bases; junction bases not matched to a gene: 0. This chain's CDR3 is CASKRGQFF. CDR3 nucleotide sequence: TGCGCCAGCAAGCGGGGGCAGTTCTTC.

The chain has TRBV7-9 and TRBJ1-5; TRBD1 aligns across 8 bases. Germline trimming cut 3 bases from V and 4 bases from J; bases unmatched to any gene: 8. Germline V lookup: CDR1 SEHNR, CDR2 FQNEAQ (reference sequence). The CDR3 contains 16 residues. CDR3: CASSLGAGTGNQPQHF. The CDR3 DNA follows: TGTGCCAGCAGCTTGGGGGCCGGGACAGGTAATCAGCCCCAGCATTTT. Supplemented by reference TRBV7-9 and TRBJ1-5, the full variable domain reads DTGVSQNPRHKITKRGQNVTFRCDPISEHNRLYWYRQTLGQGPEFLTYFQNEAQLEKSRLLSDRFSAERPKGSFSTLEIQRTEQGDSAMYLCASSLGAGTGNQPQHFGDGTRLSIL.

The chain combines TRBV20-1 with TRBJ1-2; D may be TRBD1 (6 bases). Trimming cost V 6 bases and J 6 bases, with 20 bases left between them. The CDR3 sequence is 14 residues long. Germline loops: CDR1 DFQATT, CDR2 SNEGSKA (reference sequence). The CDR3 reads CSANSLGATDGYTF. CDR3 bases: TGCAGTGCCAACTCTCTGGGGGCAACGGATGGCTACACCTTC.

This clonotype was detected ten times or more. The chain is built from TRBV28 and TRBJ2-7, with 7 bases aligning to TRBD2. The germline CDR1 and CDR2 sequences are MDHEN and SYDVKM. V gave up 9 bases and J gave up 2 bases; unmatched junction bases: 10. The CDR3 loop spans 14 amino acids. The CDR3 DNA follows: TGTGCCAGTAGGAGGCGGGGGTCCCCCTACGAGCAGTACTTC. Residues: CASRRRGSPYEQYF.

A word on this clonotype: A much larger clone differs from this one at a single base, so this may be a read error. The V call is TRBV7-3, the J call TRBJ2-7, with D possibly matching TRBD2 (5 bases). The end of the DNA aligns better with TRBJ2-5, so the J call may be wrong. The CDR3 spans 15 residues. Per germline, CDR1 SGHTA and CDR2 FQGTGA. For the CDR3, the DNA is TGTGCCAGCAGCCTAGCCCCAGCTTCGACGGAGACCCAGTACTTC. Encoded protein: CASSLAPASTETQYF.

This clonotype came up a few times. The chain is built from TRBV3-1 and TRBJ2-1; D perhaps matches TRBD2 (5 bases). Trimming shortened V by 1 base and J by 0 bases, and 19 bases separated the two germline ends. The CDR3 is 19 residues long. Germline V gene lookup returns CDR1 LGHDT and CDR2 YNNKEL (reference sequence). The DNA of the CDR3 is TGTGCCAGCAGCCAAGTGGCTAGCCTCTGCTTAAGCTCCTACAATGAGCAGTTCTTC. Residues: CASSQVASLCLSSYNEQFF.

This clonotype showed up just a few times. The CDR3: CASSPTGKTFF. The DNA of the CDR3 is TGTGCCAGCAGTCCCACCGGGAAAACTTTCTTT. This rearrangement joins TRBV12-3 or TRBV12-4 to TRBJ1-1; D gene unclear. The CDR3 contains 11 residues. V dropped 5 bases and J dropped 12 bases, with 13 bases sitting between them.

The rearrangement uses TRBV20-1 and TRBJ2-2; the D gene is possibly TRBD1 (5 bases). V lost 1 base and J lost 8, with 11 bases in between. Germline V gene lookup returns CDR1 DFQATT and CDR2 SNEGSKA (reference sequence). This CDR3 spans 13 amino acids. The CDR3 coding sequence is TGCAGTGCTAGAGGGTATGGGGCAGGGGAGCTGTTTTTT. Its translation: CSARGYGAGELFF.

This clonotype came up many times. This CDR3 reads CSAREGAGHQPQHF. CDR3 nucleotides: TGCAGTGCTAGAGAGGGGGCAGGGCATCAGCCCCAGCATTTT. The V call is TRBV20-1, the J call TRBJ1-5; tentatively, D is TRBD1 (6 bases). Germline loops: CDR1 DFQATT, CDR2 SNEGSKA (reference sequence). CDR3 size: 14 residues. V was cut by 0 bases and J by 5 bases, with 11 bases left in between.

This clonotype was detected ten times or more. The V gene is TRBV29-1, the J gene TRBJ2-1; D is ambiguous. The CDR3 is 11 amino acids. Trimming pared 2 bases from V and 10 bases from J, leaving 9 bases between. Germline V gene sequence: CDR1 SQVTM, CDR2 ANQGSEA. The CDR3 DNA reads as TGCAGCGTTGAAAACCCCCCGGAGCAGTTCTTC. Amino acids: CSVENPPEQFF.

In regard to this clonotype: This may be a read error, as it is one base from a much larger clone. The chain couples TRBV20-1 to TRBJ2-7, with 7 bases matching TRBD1. The CDR3 consists of 15 residues. The V and J ends lost 3 bases and 2 bases, in that order; junction bases with no gene match: 10. Germline CDR1 reads DFQATT; CDR2 reads SNEGSKA (reference sequence). CDR3 amino acids: CSARDSGTATYEQYF. DNA for the CDR3: TGCAGTGCTAGGGATTCCGGGACAGCTACCTACGAGCAGTACTTC.

This chain joins TRBV2 and TRBJ2-7, with 9 positions matching TRBD2. Per the germline V gene, CDR1 is SNHLY and CDR2 is FYNNEI. The CDR3 totals 12 residues. V trimming: 10 bases; J trimming: 0 bases; junction bases outside the gene matches: 1. The CDR3 region has the DNA TGTGCCACTAGCGGGAACTCCTACGAGCAGTACTTC. Translated: CATSGNSYEQYF.

This clonotype was observed a few times. The chain uses TRBV20-1 and TRBJ1-4; TRBD1 is a possible D gene (5 bases). The ends were cut back, 4 bases at V and 3 bases at J, with 9 bases in the middle. Germline V gene data show CDR1 as DFQATT and CDR2 as SNEGSKA (reference sequence). The CDR3 is 13 amino acids. This chain's CDR3 is CSANAGANEKLFF. CDR3 nucleotide sequence: TGCAGTGCTAATGCGGGGGCTAATGAAAAACTGTTTTTT.

The chain couples TRBV18 to TRBJ2-3; D is unresolved. V lost 3 bases and J 1 base, leaving 23 bases between the germline ends. This CDR3 spans 19 amino acids. Germline V gives CDR1 KGHSH, CDR2 LQKENI. DNA of the CDR3: TGTGCCAGCTCACCCCCATCACAACCTAGGCTCCTGGGCACAGATACGCAGTATTTT. Translation gives CASSPPSQPRLLGTDTQYF.

This clonotype was observed many times. The rearrangement joins TRBV20-1 to TRBJ2-3; TRBD2 is a possible D gene (6 bases). From germline, CDR1 is DFQATT and CDR2 SNEGSKA (reference sequence). The CDR3 is 12 residues long. V was clipped by 5 bases and J by 6 bases, with 12 bases between them. CDR3 DNA: TGCAGTGCTCTCCGGGGGAGTGATACGCAGTATTTT. It translates to CSALRGSDTQYF.

This clonotype was detected ten times or more. This sequence joins TRBV12-5 and TRBJ2-3; possibly TRBD1 for D (6 bases). The V end was cut by 6 bases, the J end by 0 bases, with 13 bases between. This CDR3 region has 15 residues. Germline values: CDR1 LGHNT, CDR2 FRNRAP. The CDR3 DNA sequence: TGTGCTAGTGGCTCCGGACAGACTAGCACAGATACGCAGTATTTT. Its translation is CASGSGQTSTDTQYF.

This clonotype was observed many times. The gene calls are TRBV6-6 and TRBJ2-1; no clear D. The V gene lost 2 bases and the J gene lost 7 bases, with 3 bases spanning the gap. This CDR3 spans 11 amino acids. CDR1 is MNHNY, CDR2 SVGAGI, per germline (reference sequence). The CDR3 sequence: CASSYENEQFF. DNA of the CDR3: TGTGCCAGCAGTTACGAGAATGAGCAGTTCTTC.

This clonotype was detected a few times. The gene calls are TRBV4-1 and TRBJ1-2; unclear D gene. The CDR3 is 14 amino acids. Between the trimmed V and J ends, which lost 1 base and 5 bases, there was a span of 11 bases. Germline loops: CDR1 MGHRA, CDR2 YSYEKL. CDR3 nucleotide sequence: TGCGCCAGCAGCCAAGCCTTAGGAAGTTATGGCTACACCTTC. It yields the protein CASSQALGSYGYTF.